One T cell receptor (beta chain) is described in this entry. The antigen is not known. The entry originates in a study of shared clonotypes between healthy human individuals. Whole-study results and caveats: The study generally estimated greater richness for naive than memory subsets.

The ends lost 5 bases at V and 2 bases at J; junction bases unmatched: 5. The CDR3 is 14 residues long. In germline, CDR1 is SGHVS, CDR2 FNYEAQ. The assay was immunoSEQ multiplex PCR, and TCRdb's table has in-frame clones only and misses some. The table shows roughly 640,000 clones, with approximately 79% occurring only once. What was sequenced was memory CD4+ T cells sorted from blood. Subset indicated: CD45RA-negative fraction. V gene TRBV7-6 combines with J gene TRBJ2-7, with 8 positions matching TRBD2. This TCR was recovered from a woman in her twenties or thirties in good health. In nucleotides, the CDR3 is TGTGCCAGCAGCAGCCGGGAGGGGGCCTACGAGCAGTACTTC. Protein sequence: CASSSREGAYEQYF.